This T cell receptor beta chain is from a study of blood T cells in healthy people across ages. Study in general: The capture of about one barcoded beta molecule per two T cells was achieved by template switching.

This clonotype was seen a few times. Its ends do not fully match the called genes, so a read error is possible. The CDR3 is 8 residues long. The germline CDR1 and CDR2 sequences are DFQATT and SNEGSKA (reference sequence). A sample-barcoded 5' primer and a J-beta primer mix were used in a second PCR of roughly 7 to 12 cycles. Via MiXCR, TCRdb re-called the 5' RACE reads, giving one row per CDR3 protein. The table has 1 million or so distinct CDR3 sequences, 25% seen once. These same data were also listed under a study on T cells of mothers and their children. That publication notes: Relative to unrelated pairs, biologically related mother-child dyads exhibited marginally greater, non-significant overlap. The search for persistent microchimeric T cell clones detected none.

The rearrangement joins TRBV20-1 to TRBJ1-2; D is uncertain. This receptor was identified in a girl aged 2-9 years in good health. Sequenced sample: blood. CDR3 DNA sequence: TGCAGTGCAAGAGACTACACCTTC. Its protein product is CSARDYTF.